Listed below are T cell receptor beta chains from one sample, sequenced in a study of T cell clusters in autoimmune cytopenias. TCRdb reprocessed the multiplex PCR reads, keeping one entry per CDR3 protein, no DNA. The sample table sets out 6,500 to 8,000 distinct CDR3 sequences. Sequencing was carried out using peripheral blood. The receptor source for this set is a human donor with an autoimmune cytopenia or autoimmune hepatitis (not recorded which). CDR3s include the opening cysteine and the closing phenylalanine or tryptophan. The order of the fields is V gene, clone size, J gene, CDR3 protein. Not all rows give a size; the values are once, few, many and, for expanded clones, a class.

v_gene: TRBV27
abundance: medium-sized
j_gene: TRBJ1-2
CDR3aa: CASRHRTWSQSYGYTF

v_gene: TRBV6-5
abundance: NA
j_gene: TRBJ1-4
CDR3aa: CASRRDRDEKLFF

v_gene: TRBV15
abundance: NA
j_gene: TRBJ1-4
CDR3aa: CATSREGIFLNRGRKEKLFF

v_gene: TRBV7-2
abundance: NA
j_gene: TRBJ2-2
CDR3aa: CASSTTGAYSGELFF

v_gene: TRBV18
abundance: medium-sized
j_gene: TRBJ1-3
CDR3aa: CASSPQGNTIYF

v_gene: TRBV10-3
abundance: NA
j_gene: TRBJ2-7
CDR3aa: CAISGRLGRGYEQYF

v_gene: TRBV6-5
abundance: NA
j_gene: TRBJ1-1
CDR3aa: CASSYRTGLDTEAFF

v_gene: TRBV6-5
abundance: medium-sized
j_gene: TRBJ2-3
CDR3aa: CASSLGLTPGTDTQYF

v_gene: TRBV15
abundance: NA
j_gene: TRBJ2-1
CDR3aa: CATSKLTGASYNEQFF

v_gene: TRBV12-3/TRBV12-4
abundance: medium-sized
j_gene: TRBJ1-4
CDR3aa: CASSLPGQGLKATNEKLFF

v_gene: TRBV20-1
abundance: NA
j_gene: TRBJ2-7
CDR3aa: CSAKRQGTYEQYF

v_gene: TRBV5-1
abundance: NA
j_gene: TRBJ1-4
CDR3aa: CASSSNLQGRNEKLFF

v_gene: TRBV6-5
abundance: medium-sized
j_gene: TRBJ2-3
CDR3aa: CASSLGLAVTDTQYF

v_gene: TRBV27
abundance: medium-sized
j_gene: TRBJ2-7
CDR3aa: CASRTSGIYEQYF

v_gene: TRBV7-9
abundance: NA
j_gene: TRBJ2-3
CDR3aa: CASSFDPGDTQYF

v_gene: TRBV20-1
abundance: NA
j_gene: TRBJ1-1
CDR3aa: CRASWGNTEAFF

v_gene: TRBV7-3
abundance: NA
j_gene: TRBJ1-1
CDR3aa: CASSTSLTGLEAFF

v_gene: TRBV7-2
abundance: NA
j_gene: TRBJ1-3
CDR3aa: CASTPGLSGITIYF

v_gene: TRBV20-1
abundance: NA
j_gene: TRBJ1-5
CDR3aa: CSGRGDSNQPQHF

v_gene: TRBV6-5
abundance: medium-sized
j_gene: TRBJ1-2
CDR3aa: CASGWNYGYTF

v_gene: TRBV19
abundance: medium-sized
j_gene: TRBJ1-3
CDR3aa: CASSLTGFGNTIYF

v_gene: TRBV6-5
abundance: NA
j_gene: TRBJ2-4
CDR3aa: CASSPLVRGGLDKNIQYF

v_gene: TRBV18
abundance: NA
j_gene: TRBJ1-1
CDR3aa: CASSPGQGNTEAFF

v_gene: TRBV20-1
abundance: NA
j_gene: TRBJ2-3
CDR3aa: CSARGWGGVTSTDTQYF

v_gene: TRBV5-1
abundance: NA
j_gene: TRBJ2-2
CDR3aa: CASSLGQGHTGELFF

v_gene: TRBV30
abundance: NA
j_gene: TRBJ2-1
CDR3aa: CAWSTSGLAAPHNEQFF

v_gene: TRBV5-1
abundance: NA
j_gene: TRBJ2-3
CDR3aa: CASSLPQRGSVDTQYF

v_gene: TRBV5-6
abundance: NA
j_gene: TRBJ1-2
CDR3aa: CASSFLGTGWYRRTYGYTF

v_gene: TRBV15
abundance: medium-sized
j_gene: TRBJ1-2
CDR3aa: CATSRDRNYGYTF

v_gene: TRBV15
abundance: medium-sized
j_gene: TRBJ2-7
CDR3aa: CATSTYRGNYEQYF

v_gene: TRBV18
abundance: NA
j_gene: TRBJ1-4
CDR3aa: CASSPVGGTNEKLFF

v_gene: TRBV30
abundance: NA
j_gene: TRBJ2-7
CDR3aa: CAWGSGAGYYEQYF

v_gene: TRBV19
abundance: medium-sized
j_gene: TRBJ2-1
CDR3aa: CASSSHRQPLYNEQFF

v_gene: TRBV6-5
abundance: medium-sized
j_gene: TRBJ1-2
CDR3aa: CASAGTGYGYTF

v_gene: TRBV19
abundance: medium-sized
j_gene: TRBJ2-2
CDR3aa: CASSMSGMNTGELFF

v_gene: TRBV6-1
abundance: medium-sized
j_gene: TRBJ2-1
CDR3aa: CASRYTSSYNEQFF

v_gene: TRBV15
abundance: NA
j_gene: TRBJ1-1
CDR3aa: CATSRDPGDEAFF

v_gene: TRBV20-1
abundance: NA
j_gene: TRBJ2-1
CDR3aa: CSASMGAGEQFF

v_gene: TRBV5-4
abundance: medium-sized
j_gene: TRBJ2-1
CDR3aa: CASSLGGANSYNEQFF